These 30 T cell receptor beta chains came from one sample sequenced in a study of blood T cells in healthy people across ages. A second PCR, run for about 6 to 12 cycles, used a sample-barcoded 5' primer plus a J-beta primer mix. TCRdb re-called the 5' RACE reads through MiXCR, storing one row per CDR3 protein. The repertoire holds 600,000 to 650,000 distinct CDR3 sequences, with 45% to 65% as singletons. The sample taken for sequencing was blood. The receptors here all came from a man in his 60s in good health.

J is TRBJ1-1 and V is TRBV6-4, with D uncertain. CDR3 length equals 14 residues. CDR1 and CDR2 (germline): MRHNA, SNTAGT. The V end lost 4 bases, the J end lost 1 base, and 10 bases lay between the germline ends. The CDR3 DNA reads TGTGCCAGCAGTGTATATTGGGGGAACACTGAAGCTTTCTTT. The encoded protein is CASSVYWGNTEAFF.

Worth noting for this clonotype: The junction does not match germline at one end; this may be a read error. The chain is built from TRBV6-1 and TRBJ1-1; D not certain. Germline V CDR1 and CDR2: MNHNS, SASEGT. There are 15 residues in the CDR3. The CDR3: CAGSDQAALNTEAFF. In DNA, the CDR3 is TGTGCCGGCAGTGACCAGGCAGCACTGAACACTGAAGCTTTCTTT.

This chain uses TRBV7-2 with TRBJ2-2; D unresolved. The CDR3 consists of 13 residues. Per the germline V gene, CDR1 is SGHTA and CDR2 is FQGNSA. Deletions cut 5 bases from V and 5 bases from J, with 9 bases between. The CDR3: CASSPTLTGELFF. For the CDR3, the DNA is TGTGCCAGCAGCCCGACATTGACCGGGGAGCTGTTTTTT.

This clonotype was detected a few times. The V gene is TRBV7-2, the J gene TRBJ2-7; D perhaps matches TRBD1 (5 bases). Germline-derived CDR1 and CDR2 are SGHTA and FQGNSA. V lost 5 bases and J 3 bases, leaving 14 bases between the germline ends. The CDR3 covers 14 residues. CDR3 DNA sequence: TGTGCCAGCAGCCAAGACACAGGTGTCTACGAGCAGTACTTC. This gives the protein CASSQDTGVYEQYF.

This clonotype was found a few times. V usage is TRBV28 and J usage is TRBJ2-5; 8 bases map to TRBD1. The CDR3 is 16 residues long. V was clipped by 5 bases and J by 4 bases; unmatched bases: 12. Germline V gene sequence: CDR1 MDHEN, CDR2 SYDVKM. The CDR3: CASSSRQGNWGETQYF. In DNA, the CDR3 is TGTGCCAGCAGTAGCCGACAGGGGAATTGGGGAGAGACCCAGTACTTC. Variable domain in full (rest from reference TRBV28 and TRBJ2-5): DVKVTQSSRYLVKRTGEKVFLECVQDMDHENMFWYRQDPGLGLRLIYFSYDVKMKEKGDIPEGYSVSREKKERFSLILESASTNQTSMYLCASSSRQGNWGETQYFGPGTRLLVL.

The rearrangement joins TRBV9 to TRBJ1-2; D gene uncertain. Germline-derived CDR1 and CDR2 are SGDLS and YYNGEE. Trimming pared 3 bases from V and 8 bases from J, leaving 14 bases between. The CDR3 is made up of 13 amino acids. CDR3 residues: CASSAAWNSGYTF. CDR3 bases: TGTGCCAGCAGCGCGGCGTGGAATTCGGGCTACACCTTC.

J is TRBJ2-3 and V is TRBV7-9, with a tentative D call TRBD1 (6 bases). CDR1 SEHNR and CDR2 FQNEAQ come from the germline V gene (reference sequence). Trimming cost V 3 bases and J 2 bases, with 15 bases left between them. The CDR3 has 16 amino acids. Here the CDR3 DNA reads TGTGCCAGCAGCTTTCGGCAGGGGCCTTTCACAGATACGCAGTATTTT. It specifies CASSFRQGPFTDTQYF.

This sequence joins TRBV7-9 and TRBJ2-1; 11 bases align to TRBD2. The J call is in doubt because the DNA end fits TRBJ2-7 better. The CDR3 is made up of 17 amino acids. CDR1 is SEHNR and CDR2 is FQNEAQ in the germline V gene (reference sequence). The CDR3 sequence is CASSPSRLAGTYNEQYF. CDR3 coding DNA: TGTGCCAGCAGCCCATCTAGACTAGCGGGGACCTACAATGAGCAGTACTTC.

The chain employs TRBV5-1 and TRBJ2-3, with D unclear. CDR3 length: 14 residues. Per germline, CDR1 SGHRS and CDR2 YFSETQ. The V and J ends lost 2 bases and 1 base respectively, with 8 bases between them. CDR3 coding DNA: TGCGCCAGCAGCTTTAGACCCCGCACAGATACGCAGTATTTT. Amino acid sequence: CASSFRPRTDTQYF.

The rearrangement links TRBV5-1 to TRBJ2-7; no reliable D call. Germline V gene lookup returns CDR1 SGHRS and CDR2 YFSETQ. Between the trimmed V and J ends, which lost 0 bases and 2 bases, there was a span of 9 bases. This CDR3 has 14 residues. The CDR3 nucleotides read TGCGCCAGCAGCTTGGACAGCCCAACCTACGAGCAGTACTTC. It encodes CASSLDSPTYEQYF.

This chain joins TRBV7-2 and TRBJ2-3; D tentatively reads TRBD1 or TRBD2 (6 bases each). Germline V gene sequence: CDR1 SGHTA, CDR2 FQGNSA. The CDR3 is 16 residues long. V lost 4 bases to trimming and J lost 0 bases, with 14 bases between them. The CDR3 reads CASSWGGGGSTDTQYF. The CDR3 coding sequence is TGTGCCAGCAGCTGGGGTGGAGGGGGTAGCACAGATACGCAGTATTTT.

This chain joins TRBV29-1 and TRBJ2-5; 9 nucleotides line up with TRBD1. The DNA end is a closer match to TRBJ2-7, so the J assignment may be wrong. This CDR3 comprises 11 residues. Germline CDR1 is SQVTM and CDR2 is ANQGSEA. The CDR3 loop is CSGGQGYEQYF. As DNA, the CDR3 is TGCAGCGGCGGACAGGGGTACGAGCAGTACTTC.

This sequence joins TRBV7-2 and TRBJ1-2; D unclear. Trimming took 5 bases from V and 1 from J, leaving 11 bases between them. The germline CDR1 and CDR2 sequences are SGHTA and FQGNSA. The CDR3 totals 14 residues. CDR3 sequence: CASSLLRGNYGYTF. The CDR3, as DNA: TGTGCCAGCAGCCTCCTGCGCGGTAACTATGGCTACACCTTC. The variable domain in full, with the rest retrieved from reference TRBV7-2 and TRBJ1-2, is GAGVSQSPSNKVTEKGKDVELRCDPISGHTALYWYRQSLGQGLEFLIYFQGNSAPDKSGLPSDRFSAERTGGSVSTLTIQRTQQEDSAVYLCASSLLRGNYGYTFGSGTRLTVV.

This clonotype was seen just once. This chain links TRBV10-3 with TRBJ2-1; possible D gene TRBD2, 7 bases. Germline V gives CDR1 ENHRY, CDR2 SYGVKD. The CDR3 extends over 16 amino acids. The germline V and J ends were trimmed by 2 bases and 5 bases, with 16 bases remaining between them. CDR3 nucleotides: TGTGCCATCAGTGAGAGGGGGGCTAGCGGCAACAATGAGCAGTTCTTC. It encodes CAISERGASGNNEQFF.

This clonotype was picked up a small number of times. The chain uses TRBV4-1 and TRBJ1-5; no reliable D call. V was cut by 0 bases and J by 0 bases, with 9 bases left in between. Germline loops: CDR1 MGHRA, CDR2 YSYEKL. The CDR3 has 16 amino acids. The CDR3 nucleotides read TGCGCCAGCAGCCAAGATATTGGTATTAGCAATCAGCCCCAGCATTTT. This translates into CASSQDIGISNQPQHF.

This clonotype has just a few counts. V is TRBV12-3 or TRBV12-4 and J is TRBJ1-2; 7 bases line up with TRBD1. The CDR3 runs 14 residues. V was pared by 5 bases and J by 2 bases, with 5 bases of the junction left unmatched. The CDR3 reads CASSDRVRNYGYTF. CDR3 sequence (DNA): TGTGCCAGCAGTGACAGGGTTCGGAACTATGGCTACACCTTC.

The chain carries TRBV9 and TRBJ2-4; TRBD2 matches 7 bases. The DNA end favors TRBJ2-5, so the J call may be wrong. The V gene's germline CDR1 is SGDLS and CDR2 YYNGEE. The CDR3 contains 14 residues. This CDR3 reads CASSARLAMETQYF. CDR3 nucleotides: TGTGCCAGCAGCGCGAGACTAGCTATGGAGACCCAGTACTTC.

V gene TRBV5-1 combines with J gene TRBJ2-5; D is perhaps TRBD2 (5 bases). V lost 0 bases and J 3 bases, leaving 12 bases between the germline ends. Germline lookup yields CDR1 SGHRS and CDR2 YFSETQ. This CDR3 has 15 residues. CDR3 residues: CASSLEVATEETQYF. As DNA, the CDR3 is TGCGCCAGCAGCTTGGAGGTAGCGACTGAAGAGACCCAGTACTTC.

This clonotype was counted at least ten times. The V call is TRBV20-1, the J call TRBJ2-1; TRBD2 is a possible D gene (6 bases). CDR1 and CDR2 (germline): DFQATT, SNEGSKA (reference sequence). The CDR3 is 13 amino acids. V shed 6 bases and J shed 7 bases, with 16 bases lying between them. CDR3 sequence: CSAHRTAGNEQFF. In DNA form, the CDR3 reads TGCAGTGCACATAGGACTGCGGGAAATGAGCAGTTCTTC.

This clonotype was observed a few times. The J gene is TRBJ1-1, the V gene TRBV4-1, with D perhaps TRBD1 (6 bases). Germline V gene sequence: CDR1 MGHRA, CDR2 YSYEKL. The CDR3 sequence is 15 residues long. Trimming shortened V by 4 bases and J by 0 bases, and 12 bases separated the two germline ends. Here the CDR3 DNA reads TGCGCCAGCAGCCGCGCAGGGGACATGAACACTGAAGCTTTCTTT. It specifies CASSRAGDMNTEAFF.

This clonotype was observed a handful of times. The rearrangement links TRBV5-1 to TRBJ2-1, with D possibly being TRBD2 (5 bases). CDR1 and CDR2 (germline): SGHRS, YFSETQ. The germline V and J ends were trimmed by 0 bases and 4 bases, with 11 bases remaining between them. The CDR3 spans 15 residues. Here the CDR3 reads CASSLEAGAYNEQFF. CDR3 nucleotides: TGCGCCAGCAGCTTGGAGGCGGGCGCTTACAATGAGCAGTTCTTC.

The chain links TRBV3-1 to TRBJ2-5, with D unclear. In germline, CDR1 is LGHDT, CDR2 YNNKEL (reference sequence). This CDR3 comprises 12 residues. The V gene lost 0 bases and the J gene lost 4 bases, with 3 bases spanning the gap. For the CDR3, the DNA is TGTGCCAGCAGCCAAGAGGTAGAGACCCAGTACTTC. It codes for CASSQEVETQYF.

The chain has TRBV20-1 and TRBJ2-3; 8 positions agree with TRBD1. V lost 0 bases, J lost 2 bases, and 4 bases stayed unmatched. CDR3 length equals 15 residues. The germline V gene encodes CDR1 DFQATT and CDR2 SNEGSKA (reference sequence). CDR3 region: CSARDLTGDTDTQYF. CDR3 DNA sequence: TGCAGTGCTAGAGATCTGACAGGGGACACAGATACGCAGTATTTT.

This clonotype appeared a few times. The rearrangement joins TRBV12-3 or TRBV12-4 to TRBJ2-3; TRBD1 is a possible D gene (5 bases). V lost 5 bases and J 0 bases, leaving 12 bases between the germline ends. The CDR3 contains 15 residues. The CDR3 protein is CASSGARSSTDTQYF. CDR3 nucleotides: TGTGCCAGCAGTGGGGCCCGTTCTAGCACAGATACGCAGTATTTT.

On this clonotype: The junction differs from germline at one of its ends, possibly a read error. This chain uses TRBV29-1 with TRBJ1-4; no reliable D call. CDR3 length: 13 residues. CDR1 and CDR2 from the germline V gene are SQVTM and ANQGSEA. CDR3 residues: CSVVRPGGEKPFF. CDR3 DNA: TGCAGCGTGGTTCGGCCAGGCGGTGAAAAACCGTTTTTT. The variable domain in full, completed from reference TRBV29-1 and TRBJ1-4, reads SAVISQKPSRDICQRGTSLTIQCQVDSQVTMMFWYRQQPGQSLTLIATANQGSEATYESGFVIDKFPISRPNLTFSTLTVSNMSPEDSSIYLCSVVRPGGEKPFFGSGTQLSVL.

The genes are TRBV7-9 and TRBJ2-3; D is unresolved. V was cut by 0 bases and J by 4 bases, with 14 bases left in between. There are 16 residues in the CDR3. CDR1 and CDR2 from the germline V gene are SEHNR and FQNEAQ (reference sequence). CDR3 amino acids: CASSLADPPGSDTQYF. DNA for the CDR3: TGTGCCAGCAGCTTAGCGGACCCTCCCGGCTCAGATACGCAGTATTTT.

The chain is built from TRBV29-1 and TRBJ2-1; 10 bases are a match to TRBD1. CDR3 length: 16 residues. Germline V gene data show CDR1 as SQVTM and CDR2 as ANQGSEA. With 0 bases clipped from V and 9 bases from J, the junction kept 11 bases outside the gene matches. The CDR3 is CSVEDPGQGRTFEQFF. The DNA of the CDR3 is TGCAGCGTTGAAGATCCGGGACAGGGGAGAACGTTTGAGCAGTTCTTC.

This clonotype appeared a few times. The CDR3 nucleotides are TGCGCCAGCAGTGAGTCTGGCAGGCAAGAGACCCAGTACTTC. Protein sequence: CASSESGRQETQYF. This chain joins TRBV10-1 and TRBJ2-5; D uncertain. The CDR3 covers 14 residues. Per the germline V gene, CDR1 is WNHNN and CDR2 is SYGVQD (reference sequence). V lost 0 bases and J 2 bases, leaving 7 bases between the germline ends.

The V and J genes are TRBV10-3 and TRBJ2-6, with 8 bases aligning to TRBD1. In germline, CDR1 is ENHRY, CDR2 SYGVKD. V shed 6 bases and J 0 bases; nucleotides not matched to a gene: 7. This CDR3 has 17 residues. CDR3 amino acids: CAISLGQGNSGANVLTF. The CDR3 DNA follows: TGTGCCATCAGCCTCGGACAGGGCAACTCTGGGGCCAACGTCCTGACTTTC.

CDR3 protein: CASSPAGYGETQYF. In DNA form, the CDR3 reads TGCGCCAGCAGCCCGGCGGGGTATGGAGAGACCCAGTACTTC. V gene TRBV5-1 combines with J gene TRBJ2-5; the D gene is possibly TRBD2 (6 bases). CDR3 size: 14 residues. Germline V gives CDR1 SGHRS, CDR2 YFSETQ. Trimming took 4 bases from V and 4 from J, leaving 14 bases between them.